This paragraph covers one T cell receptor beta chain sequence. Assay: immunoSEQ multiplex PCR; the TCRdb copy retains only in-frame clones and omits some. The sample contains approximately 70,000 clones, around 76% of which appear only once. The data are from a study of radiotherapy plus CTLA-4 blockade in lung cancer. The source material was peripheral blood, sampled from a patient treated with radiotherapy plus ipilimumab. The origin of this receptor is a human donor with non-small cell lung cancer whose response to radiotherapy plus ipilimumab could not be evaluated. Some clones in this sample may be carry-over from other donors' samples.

The CDR3 protein is CAIRDDRGAGTEAFF. CDR3 DNA: TGTGCCATCAGGGATGACAGGGGGGCAGGCACTGAAGCTTTCTTT. V gene TRBV10-3 combines with J gene TRBJ1-1; 9 bases are shared with TRBD1. Germline V CDR1 and CDR2: ENHRY, SYGVKD. The CDR3 consists of 15 residues. The V gene end was trimmed by 6 bases and the J gene end by 4 bases; junction bases not matched to a gene: 9.